This paragraph reports one T cell receptor beta chain. Ages ranged from about 18 to 100 years, with residence in some 25 US areas. Researchers sorted participants into cohorts using their self-reported clinical history. Per the study methods: The authors estimated nucleated cell counts from reference gene primer amplification. Profiled with immunoSEQ multiplex PCR; TCRdb holds only in-frame clones, not every one. The V and J calls and the clone size are those of that table, but D and trimming were determined from the DNA. The sample yields roughly 250,000 clones, roughly 87% seen once. These data are taken from a study of blood T cell repertoires in COVID-19. The length of the CDR3 is 19 residues. Germline V CDR1 and CDR2: MGHRA, YSYEKL. The V end was cut by 3 bases, the J end by 3 bases, with 21 bases between.

This clonotype originated in a woman in her 30s with acute COVID-19. Sequencing input: PBMCs or T cells enriched from blood (not recorded which). This chain joins TRBV4-1 and TRBJ1-6; a possible D gene is TRBD1 (6 bases). The CDR3 bases are TGCGCCAGCAGCCAGGAGACACCGGACAGAGCGAACTATAATTCACCCCTCCACTTT. It specifies CASSQETPDRANYNSPLHF.